Listed here is a single TCR beta chain. What this receptor recognizes is not known. The record has no base qualities; no much larger clone is one base away. The source of the sample is a study of cytomegalovirus exposure and HLA in healthy donors (dated by TCRdb to the late 2010s). With respect to the entire study: In an earlier analysis of about 560 of the donors, around 300 Gb of sequence data and about 110 million unique TCR beta sequences from 150 million to 200 million T cells were reported. Both class I and class II loci were covered by HLA typing, at four-digit resolution. The number of typed donors differed by locus: roughly 620-630 for A, B, C, DRB1 and DQB1; 500 to 550 for DQA1; roughly 600 for DPA1; and around 490 for DPB1. A handful of DR-DQ haplotypes were handled as single units for association and clustering because linkage in the cohort was strong. A later analysis re-analyzed previously published TCR beta repertoires from about 730 donors and added high-resolution HLA genotyping to study TCR occurrence patterns. Among 398 genotyped donors of the cohort, an average of about 240,000 unique TCR beta nucleotide sequences was sequenced per donor, of which 15% to 20% were non-productive. A later genetic analysis took genome-wide SNP genotypes for about 60% of the roughly 670 donors and used that subset as a discovery cohort. The T cell repertoires of some 700 subjects were profiled by immunosequencing and related to cytomegalovirus serostatus. The genetic ancestry cluster associated with self-reported Caucasian donors included about 84% of the roughly 360 genotyped donors. To predict cytomegalovirus infection status, the study combined high-throughput TCR immunosequencing, statistical association of individual TCRs with disease status, and machine learning. Roughly 300 gigabases of sequencing data and 75 million to 85 million unique TCR sequences made up an early release that covered nearly 650 HLA-typed donors. Every repertoire in the discovery cohort had been generated on one and the same sequencing platform. An earlier analysis of more than 450 of the donors used high-throughput TCR beta sequencing to judge whether each TCR beta V gene segment behaved as functional or pseudogenic. In the later analysis, no new phenotypic data were used to find candidate immune exposures; instead, reliance was placed on TCR beta sequences and their occurrence across donors. Besides the first cohort of 666 subjects, a separate validation cohort made up of 95 to 150 different subjects was used. Alongside the repertoire data, information on donor age, sex, ethnicity and CMV serostatus was compiled. The study was designed to test whether signatures of past pathogen exposure could be identified by cataloging public T cell receptors.

General conclusions and limits of the study: A further reported finding was that TCR beta sequences accurately predicted the HLA-A and HLA-B alleles for most subjects in the first cohort. The study listed 164 TCR beta chains as associated with cytomegalovirus. Linkage disequilibrium might explain the correlated functional status among segregating V segments, but an unknown experimental factor could not be excluded. CMV serostatus was the only immune exposure information available for the cohort. A group of highly shared sequence variants was considered likely to be a technical artifact of the sequencing pipeline. Presence/absence analyses assumed roughly uniform sequencing depth across donors, an assumption that may not hold. Most TCR sequences were seen in very few donors, while some public TCRs were found in many individuals. Three of the identified cytomegalovirus-associated TCR beta chains were confirmed in vitro to be specific for cytomegalovirus antigens. Strong co-occurrence of HLA alleles, especially DR and DQ, made assigning TCR associations to individual alleles difficult. In a later analysis, most CMV-associated TCR beta chains were found to appear HLA-restricted, with HLA associations seemingly driven largely by CMV exposure. In an earlier analysis of approximately 590 of the donors, most TCR beta V segments were observed in productive rearrangements about 87% or about 30% of the time, broadly matching IMGT annotations. In a later analysis, the rate of TCR association differed among HLA loci, with DRB1 alleles having the most associated TCRs and HLA-C alleles having the fewest. Cytomegalovirus status was reported to be diagnosed by the classifier with high specificity and sensitivity in both the original and validation cohorts. The authors suggested that the approach could potentially be generalized to other disease states and immunological phenotypes. According to a later analysis, parvovirus B19, influenza, CMV and Epstein-Barr virus appeared linked to several top co-occurrence clusters. Because HLA typing was unavailable for some donors at each locus, only the typed subset was used in association tests. In a later analysis, HLA-associated TCR beta chains showed more clonal expansion and lower generation probabilities than non-associated chains that were equally common. An association between a missense DCLRE1C variant and V-gene and J-gene trimming of TCR beta chains was found in a later genetic analysis and replicated in an independent cohort. About 17 rarely observed V segments, including chromosome 9 orphons, were excluded from the earlier analysis of 550 to 700 of the donors because counts were too low. In this cohort, only TCR beta chains were sequenced, and detectable features were limited by the absence of alpha or paired-chain data. Some IMGT-functional V segments, including TRBV6-2 and TRBV6-3, could not be told apart with the 87-base-pair reads, so those segments were excluded. A later analysis associated about 17,000 TCR beta sequences with specific HLA alleles at a false discovery rate of 0.05. Compared with the 666-donor mean, donors in an Asian-associated ancestry cluster had fewer N-insertions in productive TCRs, according to a later genetic analysis.

The cohort consisted of 650 to 850 healthy bone marrow donors. All cohort members were sampled while nominally healthy, although unrecorded immune exposures were likely present. The donor tested CMV seronegative and was one of the 352 seronegative cohort members. A peripheral blood sample was collected from each donor, and TCR beta sequencing was performed on peripheral blood mononuclear cells. Genomic DNA extraction from the blood cell samples was performed with the Qiagen DNeasy Blood Extraction Kit. As encoded in the germline V gene, CDR1 is MNHEY while CDR2 is SVGAGI. The V and J ends are trimmed by 0 bases and 5 bases, leaving 14 bases between them. The CDR3 covers 16 residues, taking in both the cysteine and the phenylalanine. CDR3 DNA only is kept here, 48 bases in frame from base 1. The receptor library was made with the immunoSEQ multiplex PCR assay. For the multiplex PCR, a mixture combining 60 forward primers for TCR Vbeta segments and 13 reverse primers for TCR Jbeta segments was used. The CDR3 region of rearranged TCR beta genes was amplified from genomic DNA with a multiplex PCR assay. The Illumina HiSeq System was used to sequence the amplified TCR beta libraries as 87-base-pair reads. Per the authors' processing: A later analysis counted 75 million to 100 million unique TCR beta chains across the 666 repertoires, and 9.5 million to 11 million of these chains were shared by at least two donors. To remove PCR and sequencing errors, raw reads were error-corrected and collapsed into unique sequences using a nearest-neighbor algorithm that merged closely related sequences. V, D and J gene segments were assigned by aligning CDR3 sequences to IMGT reference sequences. Each retained sequence needed at least a six-nucleotide match to both a V gene segment and a J gene segment. A rearrangement counted as productive if the CDR3 had no stop codons and remained in frame with V and J, and every other rearrangement counted as non-productive. Following IMGT convention, CDR3 was defined as the stretch from the second conserved V-encoded cysteine to the conserved J-encoded phenylalanine. Sequences without an unambiguous match to a single V gene segment were excluded from the earlier analysis of approximately 560 of the donors. In an earlier analysis of a few hundred of the donors, V segments were called functional above 56.7% productive rearrangements and were called segregating when the between-donor standard deviation exceeded 5%. To diagnose cytomegalovirus status from the catalog of TCR beta chain sequences, a statistical classification framework was built. In a later analysis, V and J genes were assigned by comparing TCR nucleotide sequences against IMGT/GENE-DB human TR gene sequences. A later analysis assigned CDR3 sequences and most-parsimonious VDJ recombination scenarios with the TCRdist pipeline. In a later analysis, each TCR beta chain was defined by its CDR3 amino acid sequence together with its V-gene family, and reads lacking a unique V-gene family were excluded. A later analysis removed 550 to 650 highly shared, low-generation-probability nucleotide sequences to deal with suspected cross-contamination and a sequencing artifact. A later analysis calculated a clonal expansion index for each public chain from normalized within-repertoire ranks of inferred template counts. Generation probabilities in a later analysis came from a VDJ recombination model fitted to out-of-frame rearrangements, and those results were checked against IGoR. In a later analysis, TCR-TCR, TCR-HLA and TCR-CMV co-occurrence was scored with hypergeometric tests, and a repertoire-size bias correction was applied to TCR pairs. A later analysis estimated false discovery rates by permuting HLA or CMV assignments 20 times. In a later analysis, co-occurring TCRs were grouped using DBSCAN, with TCRdist sequence similarity added in when clustering inside HLA-allele-positive subsets. Repertoires with fewer than 30,000 or more than 120,000 public chains, plus five repertoires with anomalous nucleotide sharing, were excluded from co-occurrence clustering. The clones in this table, taken by TCRdb from immuneACCESS, are in-frame only. Not every clone is retained; where verified, under half of the shortfall comes from an unresolved V gene, and the cause of the rest is unknown. V and J calls and clone size are those listed in that table; D and trimming were worked out from the DNA. The table for this sample lists 99,000 or so clones; approximately 80% of them were counted only once. Clones ranked in the top ten supply approximately 1.7% of the sample.

This clonotype originated in a woman between 40 and 50 years old in good health and CMV-seronegative. Input material: PBMCs. The chain employs TRBV6-5 and TRBJ2-1; tentative D gene TRBD2, with 6 bases matching. The DNA sequence reads TGTGCCAGCAGTTACTCAGTATCGCGGGATAACAATGAGCAGTTCTTC. Translated, it reads CASSYSVSRDNNEQFF.